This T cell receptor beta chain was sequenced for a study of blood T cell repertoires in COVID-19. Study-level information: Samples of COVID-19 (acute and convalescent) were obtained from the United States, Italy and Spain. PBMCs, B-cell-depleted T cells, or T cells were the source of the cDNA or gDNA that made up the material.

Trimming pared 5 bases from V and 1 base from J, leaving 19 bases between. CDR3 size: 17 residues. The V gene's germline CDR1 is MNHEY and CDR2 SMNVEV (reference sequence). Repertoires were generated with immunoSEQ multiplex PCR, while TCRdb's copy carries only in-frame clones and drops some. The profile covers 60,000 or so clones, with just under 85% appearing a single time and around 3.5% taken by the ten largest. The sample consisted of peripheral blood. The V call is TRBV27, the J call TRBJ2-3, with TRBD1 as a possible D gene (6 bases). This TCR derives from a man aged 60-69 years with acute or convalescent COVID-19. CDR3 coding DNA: TGTGCCAGCAGTCCTAACCCAGGGGTGGCTGGCACAGATACGCAGTATTTT. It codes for CASSPNPGVAGTDTQYF.